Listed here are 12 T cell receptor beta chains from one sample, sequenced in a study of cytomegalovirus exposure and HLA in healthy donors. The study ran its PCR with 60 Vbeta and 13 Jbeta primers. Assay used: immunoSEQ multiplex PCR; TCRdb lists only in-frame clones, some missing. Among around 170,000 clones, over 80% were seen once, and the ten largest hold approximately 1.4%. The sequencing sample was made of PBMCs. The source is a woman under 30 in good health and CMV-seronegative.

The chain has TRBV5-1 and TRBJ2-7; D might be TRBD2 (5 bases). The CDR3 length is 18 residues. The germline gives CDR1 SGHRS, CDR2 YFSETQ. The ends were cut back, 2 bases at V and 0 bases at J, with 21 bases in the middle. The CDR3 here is CASSFNWPRGASSYEQYF. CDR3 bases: TGCGCCAGCAGCTTCAACTGGCCCCGGGGTGCGAGCTCCTACGAGCAGTACTTC.

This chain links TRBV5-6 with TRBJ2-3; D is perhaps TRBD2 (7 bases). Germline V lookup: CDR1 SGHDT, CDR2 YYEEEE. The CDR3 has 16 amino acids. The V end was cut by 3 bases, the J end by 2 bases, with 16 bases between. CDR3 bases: TGTGCCAGCAGCTCGACGGGGGGCCACTTCACAGATACGCAGTATTTT. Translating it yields CASSSTGGHFTDTQYF.

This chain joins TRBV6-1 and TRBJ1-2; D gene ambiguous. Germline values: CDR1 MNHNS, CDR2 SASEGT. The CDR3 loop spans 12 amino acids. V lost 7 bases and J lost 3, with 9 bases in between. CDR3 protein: CASTPSDYGYTF. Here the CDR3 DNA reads TGTGCCAGCACCCCGAGTGACTATGGCTACACCTTC.

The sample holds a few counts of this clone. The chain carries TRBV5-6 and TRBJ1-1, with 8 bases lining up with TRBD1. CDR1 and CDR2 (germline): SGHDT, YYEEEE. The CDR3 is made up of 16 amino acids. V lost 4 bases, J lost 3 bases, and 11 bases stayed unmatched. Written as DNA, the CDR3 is TGTGCCAGCAGCCCGGGAGCAGGGGGCTGGGACACTGAAGCTTTCTTT. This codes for CASSPGAGGWDTEAFF.

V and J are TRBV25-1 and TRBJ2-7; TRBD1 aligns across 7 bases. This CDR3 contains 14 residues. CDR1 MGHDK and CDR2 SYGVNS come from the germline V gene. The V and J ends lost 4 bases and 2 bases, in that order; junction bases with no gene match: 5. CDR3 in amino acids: CASSGQGPTYEQYF. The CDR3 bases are TGTGCCAGCAGTGGACAGGGACCTACCTACGAGCAGTACTTC.

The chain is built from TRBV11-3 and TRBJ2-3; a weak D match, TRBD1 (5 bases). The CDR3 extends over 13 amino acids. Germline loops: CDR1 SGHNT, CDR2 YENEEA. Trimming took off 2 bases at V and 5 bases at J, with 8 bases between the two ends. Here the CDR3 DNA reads TGTGCCAGCAGCTTATCAGGGCAAGATACGCAGTATTTT. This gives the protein CASSLSGQDTQYF.

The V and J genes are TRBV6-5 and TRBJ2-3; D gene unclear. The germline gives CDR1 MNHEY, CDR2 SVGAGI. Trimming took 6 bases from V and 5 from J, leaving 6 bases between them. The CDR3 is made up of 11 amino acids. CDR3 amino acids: CASRSLDTQYF. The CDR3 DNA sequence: TGTGCCAGCAGGAGCTTAGATACGCAGTATTTT.

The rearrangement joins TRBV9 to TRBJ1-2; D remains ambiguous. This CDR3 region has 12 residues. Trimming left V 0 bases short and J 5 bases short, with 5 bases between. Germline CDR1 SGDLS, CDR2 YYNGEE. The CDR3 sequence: CASSVVSYGYTF. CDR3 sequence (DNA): TGTGCCAGCAGCGTAGTCTCTTATGGCTACACCTTC. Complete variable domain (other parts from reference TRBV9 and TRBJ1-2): DSGVTQTPKHLITATGQRVTLRCSPRSGDLSVYWYQQSLDQGLQFLIQYYNGEERAKGNILERFSAQQFPDLHSELNLSSLELGDSALYFCASSVVSYGYTFGSGTRLTVV.

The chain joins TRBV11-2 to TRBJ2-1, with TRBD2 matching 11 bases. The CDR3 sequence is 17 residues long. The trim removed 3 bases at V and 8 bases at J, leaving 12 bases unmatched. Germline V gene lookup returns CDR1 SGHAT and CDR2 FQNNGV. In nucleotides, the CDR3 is TGTGCCAGCAGCTTCACAATAGCGGGGGGGCGGTTGGATGAGCAGTTCTTC. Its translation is CASSFTIAGGRLDEQFF.

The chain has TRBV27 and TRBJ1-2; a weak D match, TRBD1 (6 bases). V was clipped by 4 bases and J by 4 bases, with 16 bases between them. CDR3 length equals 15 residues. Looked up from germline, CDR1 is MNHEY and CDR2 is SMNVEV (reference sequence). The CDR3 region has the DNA TGTGCCAGCAGTTCCAACCTACAGGGTGGCTATGGCTACACCTTC. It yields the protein CASSSNLQGGYGYTF.

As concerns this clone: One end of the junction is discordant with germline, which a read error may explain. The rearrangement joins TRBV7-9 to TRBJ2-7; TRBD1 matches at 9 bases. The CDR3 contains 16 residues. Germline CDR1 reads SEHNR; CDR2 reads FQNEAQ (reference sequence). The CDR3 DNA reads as TGTTCCAGCAGCTCCTCGGGACAGGGAACGTTTTACGAGCAGTACTTC. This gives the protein CSSSSSGQGTFYEQYF.

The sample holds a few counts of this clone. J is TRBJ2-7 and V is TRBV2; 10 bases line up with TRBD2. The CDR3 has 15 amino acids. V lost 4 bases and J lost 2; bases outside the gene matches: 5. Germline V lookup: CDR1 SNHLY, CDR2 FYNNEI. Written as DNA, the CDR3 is TGTGCCAGCAGTGGACGCCTAGCGGGGGCCTACGAGCAGTACTTC. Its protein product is CASSGRLAGAYEQYF.